This T cell receptor beta chain was found in a study of beta chain features in type 1 diabetes. For the study at large: Cells sorted and examined across all samples totaled roughly 100,000,000.

Isolated RNA was reverse transcribed in full, so expressed TCRB transcripts were sequenced. This table comes from immunoSEQ multiplex PCR, and its TCRdb copy is limited to in-frame clones, with some not included. Of about 360,000 clones in the sample, 10% to 15% are singletons; the top ten hold approximately 0.015%. Points from the study as a whole: Individuals with type 1 diabetes displayed fewer insertions and more deletions at VDJ junctions.

CD45RO/CCR7/CD25/CD127/CD95/CD27 separated CD4+ naive, central memory, regulatory and stem cell-like memory cells by sorting. Each sorted fraction was over 95% pure. With respect to this clone: Its specificity is unknown.

V gave up 7 bases and J gave up 3 bases, with 8 bases separating them. The germline CDR1 and CDR2 sequences are SGHRS and YFSETQ. The CDR3 runs 11 residues. This receptor was identified in a man in his late teens or twenties in good health. V gene TRBV5-1 combines with J gene TRBJ2-7; a weak D match, TRBD2 (5 bases). The sample taken for sequencing was naive CD4+ T cells from blood. DNA for the CDR3: TGCGCCAGCGGGGAGCGCTACGAGCAGTACTTC. It yields the protein CASGERYEQYF.